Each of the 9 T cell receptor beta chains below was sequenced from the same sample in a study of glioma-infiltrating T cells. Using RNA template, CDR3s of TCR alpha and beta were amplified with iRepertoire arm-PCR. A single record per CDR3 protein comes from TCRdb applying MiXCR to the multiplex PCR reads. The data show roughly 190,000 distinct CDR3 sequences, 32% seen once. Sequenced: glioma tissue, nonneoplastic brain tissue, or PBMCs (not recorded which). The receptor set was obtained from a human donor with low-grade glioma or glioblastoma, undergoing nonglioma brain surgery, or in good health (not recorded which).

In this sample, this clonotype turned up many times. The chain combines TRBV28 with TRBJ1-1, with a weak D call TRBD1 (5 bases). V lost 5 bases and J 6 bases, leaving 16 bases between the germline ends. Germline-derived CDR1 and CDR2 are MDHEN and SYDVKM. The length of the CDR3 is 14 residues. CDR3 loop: CASSQPNQGSEAFF. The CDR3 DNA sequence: TGTGCCAGCAGTCAACCCAACCAGGGATCTGAAGCTTTCTTT.

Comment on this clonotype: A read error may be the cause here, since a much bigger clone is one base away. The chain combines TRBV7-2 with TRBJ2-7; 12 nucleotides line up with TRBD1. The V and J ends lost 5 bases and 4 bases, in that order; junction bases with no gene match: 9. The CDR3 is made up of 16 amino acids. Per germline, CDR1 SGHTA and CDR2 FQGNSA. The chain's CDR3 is CASSDRGTGGEYEQYF. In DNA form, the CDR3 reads TGTGCCAGCAGCGATAGAGGGACAGGGGGCGAATACGAGCAGTACTTC.

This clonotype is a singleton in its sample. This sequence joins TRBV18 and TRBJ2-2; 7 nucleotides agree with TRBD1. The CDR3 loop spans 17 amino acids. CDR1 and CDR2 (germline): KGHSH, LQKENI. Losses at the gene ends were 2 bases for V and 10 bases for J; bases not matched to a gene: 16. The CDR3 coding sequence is TGTGCCAGCTCACCAAACGAAGGGGGCGCCAGCACCATGGAGCTGTTTTTT. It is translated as CASSPNEGGASTMELFF.

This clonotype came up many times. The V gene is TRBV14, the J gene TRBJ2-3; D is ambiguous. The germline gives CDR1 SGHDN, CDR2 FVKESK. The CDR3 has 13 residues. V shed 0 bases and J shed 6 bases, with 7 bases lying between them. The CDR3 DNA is TGTGCCAGCAGCCAAGATCTTGGGGATACGCAGTATTTT. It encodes CASSQDLGDTQYF.

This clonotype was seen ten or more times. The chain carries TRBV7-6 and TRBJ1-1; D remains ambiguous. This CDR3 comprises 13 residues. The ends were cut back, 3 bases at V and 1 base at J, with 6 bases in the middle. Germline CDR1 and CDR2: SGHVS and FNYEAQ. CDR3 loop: CASSLIPNTEAFF. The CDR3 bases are TGTGCCAGCAGCTTGATTCCGAACACTGAAGCTTTCTTT.

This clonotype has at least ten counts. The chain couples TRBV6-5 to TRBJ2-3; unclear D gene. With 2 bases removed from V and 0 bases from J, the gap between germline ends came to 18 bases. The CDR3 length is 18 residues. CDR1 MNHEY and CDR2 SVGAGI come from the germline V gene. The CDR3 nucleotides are TGTGCCAGCAGTTACAGTCTAGGCCAGGCATCAAGCACAGATACGCAGTATTTT. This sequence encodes CASSYSLGQASSTDTQYF.

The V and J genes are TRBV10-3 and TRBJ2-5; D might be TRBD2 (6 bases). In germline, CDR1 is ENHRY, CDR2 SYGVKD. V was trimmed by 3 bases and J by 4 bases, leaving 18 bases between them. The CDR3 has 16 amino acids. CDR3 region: CAISDSRVGGRETQYF. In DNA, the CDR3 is TGTGCCATCAGTGATTCGAGGGTGGGAGGAAGAGAGACCCAGTACTTC.

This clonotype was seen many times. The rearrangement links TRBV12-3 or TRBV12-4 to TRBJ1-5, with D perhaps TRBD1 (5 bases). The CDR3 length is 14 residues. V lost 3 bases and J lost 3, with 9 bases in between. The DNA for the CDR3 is TGTGCCAGCAGTTTTTCAGGGTCCAATCAGCCCCAGCATTTT. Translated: CASSFSGSNQPQHF.

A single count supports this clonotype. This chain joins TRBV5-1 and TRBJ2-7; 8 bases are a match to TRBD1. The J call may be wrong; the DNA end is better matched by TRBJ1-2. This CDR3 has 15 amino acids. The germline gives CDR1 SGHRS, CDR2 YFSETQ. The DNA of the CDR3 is TGCGCCAGCAGCCCCGGACAGGGTTTGAACTATGGCTACACCTTC. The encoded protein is CASSPGQGLNYGYTF.